These 7 T cell receptor beta chains originate from one sample sequenced in a study of OX40 agonist ivuxolimab in advanced cancers. Assay: immunoSEQ multiplex PCR; the TCRdb copy retains only in-frame clones and omits some. The table records around 82,000 clones, approximately 91% of them present only once. The source material was CD4+ or CD8+ T cells sorted from blood, sampled in a trial of the OX40 agonist ivuxolimab. The receptors were gathered from an adult with an advanced solid tumor such as melanoma, head and neck, liver or kidney cancer.

The chain employs TRBV10-1 and TRBJ2-1; 9 positions agree with TRBD2. Looked up from germline, CDR1 is WNHNN and CDR2 is SYGVQD (reference sequence). V lost 7 bases, J lost 4 bases, and 2 bases stayed unmatched. CDR3 length: 13 residues. In DNA, the CDR3 is TGCGCCAGCAATAGCGGGGGATACAATGAGCAGTTCTTC. It encodes CASNSGGYNEQFF.

The V gene is TRBV25-1, the J gene TRBJ2-4; D gene ambiguous. This CDR3 has 12 amino acids. Germline values: CDR1 MGHDK, CDR2 SYGVNS. The V end was cut by 8 bases, the J end by 8 bases, with 13 bases between. The CDR3 nucleotides read TGTGCCAGCGTGGTAGGTTTGGACATTCAGTACTTC. Its translation is CASVVGLDIQYF.

This chain joins TRBV11-3 and TRBJ2-7, with 9 bases matching TRBD2. CDR1 and CDR2 (germline): SGHNT, YENEEA. The CDR3 has 15 residues. Trimming removed 1 base from V and 0 bases from J; junction bases left unmatched: 1. The CDR3 reads CASSLGREGSYEQYF. The CDR3 DNA is TGTGCCAGCAGCTTAGGGCGGGAGGGCTCCTACGAGCAGTACTTC.

The chain is built from TRBV12-5 and TRBJ2-7, with D unclear. The ends were cut back, 1 base at V and 5 bases at J, with 6 bases in the middle. The CDR3 sequence is 12 residues long. CDR1 is LGHNT, CDR2 FRNRAP, per germline. CDR3 DNA: TGTGCTAGTGGTTTGGAAGGGAACGAGCAGTACTTC. Protein sequence: CASGLEGNEQYF.

The chain links TRBV10-3 to TRBJ2-1; possible D gene TRBD2, 6 bases. CDR3 length: 15 residues. Trimming took off 6 bases at V and 3 bases at J, with 15 bases between the two ends. The germline V gene encodes CDR1 ENHRY and CDR2 SYGVKD. The CDR3 nucleotides are TGTGCCATCAGCGCGGGACTTACCCTCTACAATGAGCAGTTCTTC. Amino acids: CAISAGLTLYNEQFF.

This sequence joins TRBV29-1 and TRBJ2-3, with 7 bases lining up with TRBD1. The V gene end was trimmed by 7 bases and the J gene end by 8 bases; junction bases not matched to a gene: 9. Germline CDR1 and CDR2: SQVTM and ANQGSEA. This CDR3 has 12 amino acids. The CDR3 reads CSADRAEGTQYF. The CDR3 DNA sequence: TGCAGCGCCGACAGGGCGGAAGGTACGCAGTATTTT.

This chain connects TRBV14 to TRBJ2-2; D perhaps matches TRBD1 (5 bases). The CDR3 totals 13 residues. V lost 5 bases, J lost 5 bases, and 9 bases lay in between. Germline lookup yields CDR1 SGHDN and CDR2 FVKESK. The CDR3 sequence: CASSSQGTGELFF. The DNA of the CDR3 is TGTGCCAGCAGCTCCCAGGGAACCGGGGAGCTGTTTTTT.